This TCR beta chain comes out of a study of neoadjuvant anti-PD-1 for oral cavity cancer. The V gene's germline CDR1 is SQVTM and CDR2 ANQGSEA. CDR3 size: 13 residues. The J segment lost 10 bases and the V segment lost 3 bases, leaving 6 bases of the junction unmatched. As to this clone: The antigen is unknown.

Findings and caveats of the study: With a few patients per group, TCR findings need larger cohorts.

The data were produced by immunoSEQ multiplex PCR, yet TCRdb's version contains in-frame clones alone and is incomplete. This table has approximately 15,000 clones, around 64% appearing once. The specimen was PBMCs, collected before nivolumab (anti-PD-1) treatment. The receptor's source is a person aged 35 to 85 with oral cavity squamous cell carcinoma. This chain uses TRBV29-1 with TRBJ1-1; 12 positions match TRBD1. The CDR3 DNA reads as TGCAGCGTTGAGTCCGGGACAGGGGGCCGAGCTTTCTTT. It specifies CSVESGTGGRAFF.